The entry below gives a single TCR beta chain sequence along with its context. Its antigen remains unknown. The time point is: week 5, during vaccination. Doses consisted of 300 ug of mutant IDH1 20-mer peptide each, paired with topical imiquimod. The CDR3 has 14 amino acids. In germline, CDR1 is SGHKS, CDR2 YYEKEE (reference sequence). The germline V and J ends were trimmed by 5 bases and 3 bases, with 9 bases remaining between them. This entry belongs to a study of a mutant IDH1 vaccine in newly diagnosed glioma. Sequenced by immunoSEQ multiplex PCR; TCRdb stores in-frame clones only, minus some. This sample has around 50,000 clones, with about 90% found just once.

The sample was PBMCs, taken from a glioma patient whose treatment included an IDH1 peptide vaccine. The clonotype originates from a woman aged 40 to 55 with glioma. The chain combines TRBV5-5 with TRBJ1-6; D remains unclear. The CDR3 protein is CASSSQFYNSPLHF. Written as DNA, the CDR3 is TGTGCCAGCAGTTCACAGTTCTATAATTCACCCCTCCACTTT. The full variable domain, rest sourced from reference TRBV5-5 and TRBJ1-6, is DAGVTQSPTHLIKTRGQQVTLRCSPISGHKSVSWYQQVLGQGPQFIFQYYEKEERGRGNFPDRFSARQFPNYSSELNVNALLLGDSALYLCASSSQFYNSPLHFGNGTRLTVT.